Sequencing of this T cell receptor (beta chain) was carried out in a study of shared clonotypes between healthy human individuals (TCRdb year 2020). With regard to the full study: A couple of women and a few men aged 18 to 49 years were included in the cohort. For each donor, three plates each were used for CD4 naive and CD4 memory, two plates were used for CD8 naive, and one plate was used for CD8 memory. To increase sequencing depth and limit assay-specific biases, TCR repertoire library preparation and sequencing were carried out by different laboratories using diverse techniques. To estimate repertoire size and how much clonotype sharing occurs between individuals, the study deeply sequenced the blood TCR repertoires of about five healthy adults. Per donor, leukapheresis produced somewhere between about 0.8 and 9 billion PBMCs.

The trim is 2 bases for V and 8 bases for J, with a gap of 15 bases between the germline ends. Spanning cysteine to phenylalanine, the CDR3 consists of 14 amino acids. The entry retains the CDR3 DNA only, 42 bases that are in frame from base 1. CDR1 and CDR2 (ENHRY, SYGVKD) derive from the germline V gene. Comment on this clone: Its specific antigen is unknown. Per-base quality was not reported, and no clone a single base away is much larger than it.

For the CD8 naive samples, CD45RO-negative cells were positively selected for CCR7, yielding a CD45RA+CCR7+ population from which TemRA cells were excluded. The donors were healthy, HIV-negative adults with no recently reported acute infections or vaccinations. All donors were Caucasian adults living in Nashville, Tennessee, USA. Blood was collected by leukapheresis, and PBMCs were isolated by Ficoll-Histopaque density gradient centrifugation and then cryopreserved in liquid nitrogen vapor phase. Analytical flow cytometry was used to check the purity and quantity of each magnetically sorted T cell population. Each sorted fraction had its genomic DNA isolated and then quantified by UV absorbance on a Nanodrop 2000c. TCR CDR3 regions were amplified from genomic DNA by multiplex PCR using the deep immunoSEQ assay. Genomic DNA extracted from each cell subset was distributed evenly over all wells of several immunoSEQ 96-well plates, and each plate served as one replicate. For sorted subsets, around 200 ng genomic DNA, equal to 30,000 to 35,000 T cell genomes, was loaded into each replicate PCR. Purified libraries were measured with a Qubit 3.0 fluorometer, size-checked on a Bioanalyzer 2100, and measured again with the KAPA Library Quantification kit. Every immunoSEQ 96-well plate was sequenced on a dedicated single-read 150-cycle Illumina NextSeq 550 flow cell. In the original analysis: Because the immunoSEQ output held only junctional sequences and lacked quality scores, the filtering could not match the filtering applied to full-length reads. To assign V/J genes and CDR3, sequences were annotated using PyIR, a Python wrapper for IgBLAST v1.9, with IMGT germline references. Any read was removed if the V/J assignment was weak (E-value above 1e-6), the CDR3 was missing, or the read contained stop codons, out-of-frame junctions, or ambiguous translated residues. V3J clonotypes were defined as sequences sharing an identical inferred V gene, J gene, and CDR3 amino acid sequence. The percentage overlap between two repertoires was calculated by dividing the number of shared unique clonotypes by the size of the smaller repertoire. Repertoire richness was assessed with RTK rarefaction, the Chao1 estimator, and Recon v2.1 estimates of unobserved clonotypes. Generation probabilities were computed with OLGA for all TCRbeta clonotypes obtained by the gDNA method from four donors. TCRdb's version of the immuneACCESS table is confined to in-frame rearrangements and falls short of the full clone set. An unresolved V gene accounts for under half of the shortfall where checked; the remainder is of unknown origin. The V and J calls and clone size are taken from that table; D and trimming were inferred from the DNA. Within this sample are around 2.1 million clones, with under 95% of them counted one time only. The top ten clones comprise approximately 1.7% of the sample.

Points the paper makes about the study in general: Rarefaction of sorted-subset datasets indicated incomplete sequencing despite the large sequencing depth. Naive subsets generally had larger estimated clonotype richness than memory subsets. Because the study included a small number of donors, the genetic and exposure-history diversity represented was limited. Sharing across a few donors was observed for about 4.8% of naive CD4, around 3.5% of naive CD8, 2% to 2.5% of memory CD4, and over 0.3% of memory CD8 clonotypes. Sampling was restricted to blood, and TCR repertoires in tissue are likely to differ from TCR repertoires in blood. Compared with non-shared clonotypes, the clonotypes found in all four sorted-subset donors had higher generation probabilities. Pairwise subsampling indicated that sequencing depth was expected to affect the degree of clonotype sharing among donors.

The rearrangement combines TRBV10-3 with TRBJ1-2; no D segment can be confidently identified. Specimen: naive CD8+ T cells from PBMCs. The cell subset or site label of this sample denotes: CD45RA+CCR7+. The source of this sequence is a man aged 18 to 30 in good health. Some clones in this sample may be carry-over from other donors' samples. This receptor has the CDR3 CAISEAVSFRGYTF. The DNA sequence follows: TGTGCCATCAGTGAGGCAGTCAGCTTTAGGGGCTACACCTTC.